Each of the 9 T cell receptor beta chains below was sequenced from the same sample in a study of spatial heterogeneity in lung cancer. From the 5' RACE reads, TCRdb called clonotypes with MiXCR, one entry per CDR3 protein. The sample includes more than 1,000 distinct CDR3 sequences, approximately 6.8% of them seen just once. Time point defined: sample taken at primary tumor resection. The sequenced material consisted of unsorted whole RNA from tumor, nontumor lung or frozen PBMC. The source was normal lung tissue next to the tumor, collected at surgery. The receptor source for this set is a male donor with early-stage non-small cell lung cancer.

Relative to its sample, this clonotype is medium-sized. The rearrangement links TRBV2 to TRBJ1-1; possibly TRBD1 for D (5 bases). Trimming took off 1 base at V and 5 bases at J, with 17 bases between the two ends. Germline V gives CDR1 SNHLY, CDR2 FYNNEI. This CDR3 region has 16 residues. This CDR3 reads CASSEVGSGTGTEAFF. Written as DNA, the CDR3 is TGTGCCAGCAGTGAAGTAGGATCAGGGACGGGAACTGAAGCTTTCTTT. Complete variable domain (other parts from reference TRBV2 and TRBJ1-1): EPEVTQTPSHQVTQMGQEVILRCVPISNHLYFYWYRQILGQKVEFLVSFYNNEISEKSEIFDDQFSVERPDGSNFTLKIRSTKLEDSAMYFCASSEVGSGTGTEAFFGQGTRLTVV.

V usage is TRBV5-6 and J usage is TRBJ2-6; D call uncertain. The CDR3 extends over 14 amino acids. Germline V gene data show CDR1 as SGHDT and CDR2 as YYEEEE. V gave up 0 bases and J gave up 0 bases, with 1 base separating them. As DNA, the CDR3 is TGTGCCAGCAGCTTGGACTCTGGGGCCAACGTCCTGACTTTC. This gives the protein CASSLDSGANVLTF.

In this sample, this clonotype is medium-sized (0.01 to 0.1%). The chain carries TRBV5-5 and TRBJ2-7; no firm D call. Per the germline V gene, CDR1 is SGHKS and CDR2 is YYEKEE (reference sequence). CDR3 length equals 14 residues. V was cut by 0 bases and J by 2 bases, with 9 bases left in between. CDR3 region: CASSLEVSAYEQYF. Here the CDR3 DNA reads TGTGCCAGCAGCTTGGAAGTATCCGCCTACGAGCAGTACTTC.

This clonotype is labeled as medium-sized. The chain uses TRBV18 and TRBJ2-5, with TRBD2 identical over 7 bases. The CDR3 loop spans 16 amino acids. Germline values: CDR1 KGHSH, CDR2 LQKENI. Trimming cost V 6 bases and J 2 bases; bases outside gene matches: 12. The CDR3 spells CASSAWASGGQETQYF. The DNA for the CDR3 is TGTGCCAGCTCCGCGTGGGCTAGCGGCGGACAAGAGACCCAGTACTTC.

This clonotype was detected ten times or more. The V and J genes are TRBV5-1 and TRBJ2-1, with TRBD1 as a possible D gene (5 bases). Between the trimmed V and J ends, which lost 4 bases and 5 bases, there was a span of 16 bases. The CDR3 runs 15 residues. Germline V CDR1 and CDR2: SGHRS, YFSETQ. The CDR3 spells CASSLRQGGNNEQFF. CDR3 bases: TGCGCCAGCAGCCTCCGGCAGGGTGGGAACAATGAGCAGTTCTTC. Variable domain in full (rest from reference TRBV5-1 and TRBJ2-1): KAGVTQTPRYLIKTRGQQVTLSCSPISGHRSVSWYQQTPGQGLQFLFEYFSETQRNKGNFPGRFSGRQFSNSRSEMNVSTLELGDSALYLCASSLRQGGNNEQFFGPGTRLTVL.

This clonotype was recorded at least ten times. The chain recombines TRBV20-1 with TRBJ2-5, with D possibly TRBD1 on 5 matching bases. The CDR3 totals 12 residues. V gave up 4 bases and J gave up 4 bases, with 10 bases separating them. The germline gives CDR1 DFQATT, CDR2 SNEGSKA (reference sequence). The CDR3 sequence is CSATDRGETQYF. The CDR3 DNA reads TGCAGTGCTACGGATAGGGGAGAGACCCAGTACTTC.

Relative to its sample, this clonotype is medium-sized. In nucleotides, the CDR3 is TGTGCCACCAGTGATTTTACTAGCGGAAATGAGCAGTTCTTC. It yields the protein CATSDFTSGNEQFF. This chain links TRBV24-1 with TRBJ2-1; 8 positions match TRBD2. The CDR3 sequence is 14 residues long. CDR1 is KGHDR, CDR2 SFDVKD, per germline. V gave up 1 base and J gave up 7 bases; unmatched junction bases: 2.

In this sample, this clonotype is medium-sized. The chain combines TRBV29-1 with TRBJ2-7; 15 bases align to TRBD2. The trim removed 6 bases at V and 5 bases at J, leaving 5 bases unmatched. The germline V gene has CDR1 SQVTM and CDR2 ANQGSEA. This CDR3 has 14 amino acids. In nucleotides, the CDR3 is TGCAGCGTGACGGGACTAGCGGGAGGCGACGAGCAGTACTTC. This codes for CSVTGLAGGDEQYF.

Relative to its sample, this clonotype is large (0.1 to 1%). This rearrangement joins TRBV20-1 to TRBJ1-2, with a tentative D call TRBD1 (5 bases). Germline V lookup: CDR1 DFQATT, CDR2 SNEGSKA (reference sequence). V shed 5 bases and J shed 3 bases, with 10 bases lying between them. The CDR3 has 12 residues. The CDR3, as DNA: TGCAGTGCTTCGCGGGGCGACTATGGCTACACCTTC. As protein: CSASRGDYGYTF.